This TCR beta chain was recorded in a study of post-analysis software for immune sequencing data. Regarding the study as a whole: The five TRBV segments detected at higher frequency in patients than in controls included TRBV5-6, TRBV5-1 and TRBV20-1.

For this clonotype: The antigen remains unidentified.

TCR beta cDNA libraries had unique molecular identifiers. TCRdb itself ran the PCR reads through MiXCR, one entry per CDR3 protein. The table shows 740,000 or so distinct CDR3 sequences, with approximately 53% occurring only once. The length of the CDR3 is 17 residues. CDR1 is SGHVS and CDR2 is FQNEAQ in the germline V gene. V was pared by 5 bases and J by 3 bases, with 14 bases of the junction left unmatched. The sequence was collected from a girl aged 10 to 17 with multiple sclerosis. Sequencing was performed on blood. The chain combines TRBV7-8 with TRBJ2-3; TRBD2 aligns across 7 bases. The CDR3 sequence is CASSGRLARTPTDTQYF. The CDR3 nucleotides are TGTGCCAGCAGCGGCAGACTAGCAAGAACCCCTACAGATACGCAGTATTTT.